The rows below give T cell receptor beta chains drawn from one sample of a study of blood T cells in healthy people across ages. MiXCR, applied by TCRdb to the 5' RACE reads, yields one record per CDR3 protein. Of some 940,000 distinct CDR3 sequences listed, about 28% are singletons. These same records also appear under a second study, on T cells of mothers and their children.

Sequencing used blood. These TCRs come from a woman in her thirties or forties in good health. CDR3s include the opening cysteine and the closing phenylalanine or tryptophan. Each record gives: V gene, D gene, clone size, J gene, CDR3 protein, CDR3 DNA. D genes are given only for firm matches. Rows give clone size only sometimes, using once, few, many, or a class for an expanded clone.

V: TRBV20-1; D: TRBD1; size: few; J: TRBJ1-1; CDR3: CSVSDRQSQAFF; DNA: TGCAGTGTTTCGGACAGGCAGAGTCAGGCTTTCTTT
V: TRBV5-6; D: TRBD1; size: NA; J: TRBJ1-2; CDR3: CASSSGYLGQGVDHGYTF; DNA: TGTGCCAGCAGCTCGGGATACCTGGGACAGGGGGTGGACCATGGCTACACCTTC
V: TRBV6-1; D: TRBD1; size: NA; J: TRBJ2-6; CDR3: CASKETGARTGANVLTF; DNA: TGTGCCAGCAAGGAGACAGGGGCCCGAACTGGGGCCAACGTCCTGACTTTC
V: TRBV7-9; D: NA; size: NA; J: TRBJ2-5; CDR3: CASSLWEEEAVF; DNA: TGTGCCAGCAGCTTATGGGAAGAGGAGGCGGTCTTC
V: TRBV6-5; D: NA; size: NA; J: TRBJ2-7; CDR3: CASSNRGDEQYF; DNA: TGTGCCAGCAGTAATCGAGGGGACGAGCAGTACTTC
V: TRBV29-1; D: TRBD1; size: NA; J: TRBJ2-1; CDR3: CSVENPGQGNNEQFF; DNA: TGCAGCGTTGAAAATCCGGGACAGGGTAACAATGAGCAGTTCTTC
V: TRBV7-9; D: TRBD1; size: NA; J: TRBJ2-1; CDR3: CASRGTGAAYNEQFF; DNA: TGTGCCAGCAGAGGGACAGGGGCAGCGTACAATGAGCAGTTCTTC
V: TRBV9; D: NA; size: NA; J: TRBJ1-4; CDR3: CASSVNSGHLEKLFF; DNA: TGTGCCAGCAGCGTAAACTCGGGACACCTTGAAAAACTGTTTTTT
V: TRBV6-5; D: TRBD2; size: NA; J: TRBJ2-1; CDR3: CASSPRGVYNGQFF; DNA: TGTGCCAGCAGTCCCCGGGGGGTCTACAATGGGCAGTTCTTC
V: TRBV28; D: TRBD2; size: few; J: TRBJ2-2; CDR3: CATPGTRETGELFF; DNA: TGTGCCACCCCCGGGACGCGGGAGACCGGGGAGCTGTTTTTT
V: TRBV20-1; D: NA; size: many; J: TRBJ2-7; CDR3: CSARLRHYEQYF; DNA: TGCAGTGCTAGGCTCAGGCACTACGAGCAGTACTTC
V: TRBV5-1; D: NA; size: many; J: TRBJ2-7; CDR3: CASRSTAYEQYF; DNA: TGCGCCAGCAGGTCGACAGCCTACGAGCAGTACTTC
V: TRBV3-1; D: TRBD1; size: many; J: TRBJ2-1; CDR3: CASSQGQGEGNNEQFF; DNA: TGTGCCAGCAGCCAAGGACAGGGAGAGGGCAACAATGAGCAGTTCTTC
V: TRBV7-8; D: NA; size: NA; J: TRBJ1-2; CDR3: CASSESGGANYGYTF; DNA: TGTGCCAGCAGCGAGAGTGGGGGGGCTAACTATGGCTACACCTTC
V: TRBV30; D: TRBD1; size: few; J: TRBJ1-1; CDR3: CAGRDRGWNTEAFF; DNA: TGTGCCGGCCGGGACAGGGGGTGGAACACTGAAGCTTTCTTT
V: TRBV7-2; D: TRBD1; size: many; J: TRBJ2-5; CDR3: CASSTPGTGLETQYF; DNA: TGTGCCAGCAGCACACCCGGGACAGGGCTAGAGACCCAGTACTTC
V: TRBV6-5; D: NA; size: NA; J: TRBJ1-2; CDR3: CASSEGGTQSYGYTF; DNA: TGTGCCAGCAGTGAGGGGGGCACGCAGTCCTATGGCTACACCTTC
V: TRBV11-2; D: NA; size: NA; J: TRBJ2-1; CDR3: CASSLAWLSNEQFF; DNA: TGTGCCAGCAGCTTAGCCTGGCTGAGCAATGAGCAGTTCTTC
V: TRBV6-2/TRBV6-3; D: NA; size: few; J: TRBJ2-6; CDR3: CASGQTRLPGANVLTF; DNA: TGTGCCAGCGGCCAAACGAGACTCCCTGGGGCCAACGTCCTGACTTTC
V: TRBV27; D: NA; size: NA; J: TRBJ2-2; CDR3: CASNGGLNTGELFF; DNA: TGTGCCAGCAACGGGGGGCTGAACACCGGGGAGCTGTTTTTT
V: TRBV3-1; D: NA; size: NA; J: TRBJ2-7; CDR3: CASSPEWGLSYEQYF; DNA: TGTGCCAGCAGCCCCGAGTGGGGGCTTTCCTACGAGCAGTACTTC
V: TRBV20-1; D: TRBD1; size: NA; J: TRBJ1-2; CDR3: CSARGQGLGGYTF; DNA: TGCAGTGCTAGAGGACAGGGGTTAGGTGGCTACACCTTC
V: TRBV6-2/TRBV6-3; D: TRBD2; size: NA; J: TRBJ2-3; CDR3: CASRPGLSTDTQYF; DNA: TGTGCCAGCAGACCGGGACTAAGCACAGATACGCAGTATTTT
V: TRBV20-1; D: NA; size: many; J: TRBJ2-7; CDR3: CSARLGGDEQYF; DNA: TGCAGTGCTAGACTTGGCGGGGACGAGCAGTACTTC
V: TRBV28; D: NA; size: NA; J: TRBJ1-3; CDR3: CATWGSGNTIYF; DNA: TGTGCCACCTGGGGATCTGGAAACACCATATATTTT
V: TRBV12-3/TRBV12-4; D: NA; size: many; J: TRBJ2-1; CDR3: CASSSPLRGHRRSYNEQFF; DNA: TGTGCCAGCAGTTCCCCACTGCGGGGGCATCGTCGCTCCTACAATGAGCAGTTCTTC
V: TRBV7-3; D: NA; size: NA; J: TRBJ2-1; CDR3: CASSFGGTAYNEQFF; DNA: TGTGCCAGCAGCTTTGGGGGGACCGCCTACAATGAGCAGTTCTTC
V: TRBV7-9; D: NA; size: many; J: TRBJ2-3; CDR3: CASSAPVSTDTQYF; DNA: TGTGCCAGCAGCGCACCCGTGTCCACAGATACGCAGTATTTT
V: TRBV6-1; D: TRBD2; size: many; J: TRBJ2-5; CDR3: CASSGDTGLAETIQETQYF; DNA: TGTGCCAGCAGCGGGGACACAGGACTAGCGGAAACTATCCAAGAGACCCAGTACTTC
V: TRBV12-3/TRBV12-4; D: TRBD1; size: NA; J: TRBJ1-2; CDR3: CASSPGTGETF; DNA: TGTGCCAGCAGTCCCGGGACAGGGGAAACCTTC
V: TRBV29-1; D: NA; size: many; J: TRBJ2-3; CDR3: CSGRGRTNTDTQYF; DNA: TGCAGCGGGCGAGGCAGAACTAACACAGATACGCAGTATTTT
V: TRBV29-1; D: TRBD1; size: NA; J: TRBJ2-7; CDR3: CSVEIGAGGEQYF; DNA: TGCAGCGTCGAAATCGGGGCAGGGGGTGAGCAGTACTTC
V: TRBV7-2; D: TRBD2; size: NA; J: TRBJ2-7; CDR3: CASSSRGGSPEQYF; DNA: TGTGCCAGCAGCTCCCGCGGGGGTTCCCCCGAGCAGTACTTC
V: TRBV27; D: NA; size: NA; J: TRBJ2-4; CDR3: CASSTNRVEQYF; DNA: TGTGCCAGCAGTACCAACAGGGTTGAGCAGTACTTC
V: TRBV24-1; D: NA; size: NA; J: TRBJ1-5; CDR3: CATSESSFSQPQHF; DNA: TGTGCCACCAGTGAATCGTCGTTTTCTCAGCCCCAGCATTTT
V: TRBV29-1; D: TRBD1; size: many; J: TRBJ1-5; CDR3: CSVGTGGNQPQHF; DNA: TGCAGCGTTGGGACAGGGGGCAATCAGCCCCAGCATTTT
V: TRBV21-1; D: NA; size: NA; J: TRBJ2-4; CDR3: CAGRAGLAGRGDIQYF; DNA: TGTGCCGGCAGGGCCGGACTAGCGGGGCGAGGGGACATTCAGTACTTC
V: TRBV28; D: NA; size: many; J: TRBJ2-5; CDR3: CASSLPPGSSQETQYF; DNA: TGTGCCAGCAGTTTACCCCCCGGGAGCTCTCAAGAGACCCAGTACTTC
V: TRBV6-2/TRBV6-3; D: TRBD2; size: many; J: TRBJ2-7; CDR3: CASSYSLAGPYEQYF; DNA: TGTGCCAGCAGTTACTCCTTAGCGGGGCCCTACGAGCAGTACTTC
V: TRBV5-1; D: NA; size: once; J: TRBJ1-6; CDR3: CASKGAENSPLHF; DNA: TGCGCCAGCAAAGGGGCGGAAAATTCACCCCTCCACTTT
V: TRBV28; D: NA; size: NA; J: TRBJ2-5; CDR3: CAVETQYF; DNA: TGTGCCGTGGAGACCCAGTACTTC
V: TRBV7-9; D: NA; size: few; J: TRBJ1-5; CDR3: CASSLSRGQPQHF; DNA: TGTGCCAGCAGCTTATCTCGGGGTCAGCCCCAGCATTTT
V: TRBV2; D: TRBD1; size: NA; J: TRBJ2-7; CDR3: CASSVVGTGGNEQYF; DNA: TGTGCCAGCAGTGTTGTGGGGACAGGGGGCAACGAGCAGTACTTC
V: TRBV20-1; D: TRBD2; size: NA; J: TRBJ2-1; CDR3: CSAKGGLAGRNEQFF; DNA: TGCAGTGCTAAGGGGGGACTAGCGGGGAGGAATGAGCAGTTCTTC
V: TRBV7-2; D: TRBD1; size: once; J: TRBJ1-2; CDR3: CVSSDYRGEVYGYTF; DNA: TGTGTCAGCAGCGACTACAGGGGTGAAGTCTATGGCTACACCTTC
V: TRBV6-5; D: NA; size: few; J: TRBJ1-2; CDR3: CASTQGQGIGRGYTF; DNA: TGTGCCAGCACCCAAGGGCAGGGAATAGGTAGGGGCTACACCTTC
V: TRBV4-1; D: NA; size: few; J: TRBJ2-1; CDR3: CASSQIPDEQFF; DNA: TGCGCCAGCAGCCAAATTCCCGATGAGCAGTTCTTC
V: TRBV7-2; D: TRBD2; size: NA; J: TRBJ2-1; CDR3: CASRPPGLALEQFF; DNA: TGTGCCAGCAGACCCCCGGGACTAGCATTAGAGCAGTTCTTC
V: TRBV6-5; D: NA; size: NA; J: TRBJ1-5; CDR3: CASRQGILPGQPQHF; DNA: TGTGCCAGCAGGCAGGGGATCCTTCCAGGTCAGCCCCAGCATTTT
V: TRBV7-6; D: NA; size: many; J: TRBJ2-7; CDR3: CASSLWGPSYEQYF; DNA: TGTGCCAGCAGCTTATGGGGGCCTTCCTACGAGCAGTACTTC
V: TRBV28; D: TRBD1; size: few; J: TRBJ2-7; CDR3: CASQTAGQGLYEQYF; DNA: TGTGCCAGCCAGACCGCGGGACAGGGGCTGTACGAGCAGTACTTC